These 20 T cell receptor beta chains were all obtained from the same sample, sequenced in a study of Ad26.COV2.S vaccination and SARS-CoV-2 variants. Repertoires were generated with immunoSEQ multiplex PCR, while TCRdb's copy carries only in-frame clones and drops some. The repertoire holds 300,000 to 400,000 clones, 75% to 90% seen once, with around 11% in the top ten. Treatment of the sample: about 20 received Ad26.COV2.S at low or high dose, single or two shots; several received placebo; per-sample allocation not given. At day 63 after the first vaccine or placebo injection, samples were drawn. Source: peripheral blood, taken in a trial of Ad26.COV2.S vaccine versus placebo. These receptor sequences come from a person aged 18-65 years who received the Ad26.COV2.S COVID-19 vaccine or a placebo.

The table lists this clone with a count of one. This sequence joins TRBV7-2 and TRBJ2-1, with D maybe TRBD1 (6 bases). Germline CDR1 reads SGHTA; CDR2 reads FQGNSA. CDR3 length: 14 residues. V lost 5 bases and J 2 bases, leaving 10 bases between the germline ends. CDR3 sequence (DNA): TGTGCCAGCAGCCTACAGGGACCCTACAATGAGCAGTTCTTC. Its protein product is CASSLQGPYNEQFF.

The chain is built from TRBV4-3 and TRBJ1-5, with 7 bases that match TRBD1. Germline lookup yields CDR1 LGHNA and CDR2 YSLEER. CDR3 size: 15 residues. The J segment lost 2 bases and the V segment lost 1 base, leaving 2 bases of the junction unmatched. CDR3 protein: CASSQAQGGNQPQHF. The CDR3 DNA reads TGCGCCAGCAGCCAAGCCCAGGGGGGCAATCAGCCCCAGCATTTT.

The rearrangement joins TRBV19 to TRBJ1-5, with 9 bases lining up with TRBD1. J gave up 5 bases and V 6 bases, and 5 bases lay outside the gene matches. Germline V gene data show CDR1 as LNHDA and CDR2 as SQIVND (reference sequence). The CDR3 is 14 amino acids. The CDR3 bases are TGTGCCAGTAGAGGACAGGGGATTTATCAGCCCCAGCATTTT. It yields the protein CASRGQGIYQPQHF.

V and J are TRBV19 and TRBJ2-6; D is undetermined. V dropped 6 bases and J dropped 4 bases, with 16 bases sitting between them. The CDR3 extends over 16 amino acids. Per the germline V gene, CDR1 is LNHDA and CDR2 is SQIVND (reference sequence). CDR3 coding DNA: TGTGCCAGTAGCTCTTCCGAGACAAGAGGGGCCAACGTCCTGACTTTC. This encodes CASSSSETRGANVLTF.

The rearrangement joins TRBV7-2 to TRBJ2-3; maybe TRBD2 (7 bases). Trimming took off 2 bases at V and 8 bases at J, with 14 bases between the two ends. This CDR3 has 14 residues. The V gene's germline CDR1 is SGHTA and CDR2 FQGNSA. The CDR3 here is CASSLSVGGATQYF. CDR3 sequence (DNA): TGTGCCAGCAGCTTATCCGTGGGGGGGGCTACGCAGTATTTT.

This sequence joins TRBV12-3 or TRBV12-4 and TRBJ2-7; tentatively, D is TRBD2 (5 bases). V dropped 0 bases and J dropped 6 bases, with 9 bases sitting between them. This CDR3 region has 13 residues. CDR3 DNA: TGTGCCAGCAGTTTAGCGGAGCGGAGCGAGCAGTACTTC. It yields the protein CASSLAERSEQYF.

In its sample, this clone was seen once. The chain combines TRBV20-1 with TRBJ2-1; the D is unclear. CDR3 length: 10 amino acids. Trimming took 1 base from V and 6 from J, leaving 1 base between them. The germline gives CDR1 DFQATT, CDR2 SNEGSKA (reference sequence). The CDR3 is CSARANEQFF. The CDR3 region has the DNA TGCAGTGCTAGAGCCAATGAGCAGTTCTTC.

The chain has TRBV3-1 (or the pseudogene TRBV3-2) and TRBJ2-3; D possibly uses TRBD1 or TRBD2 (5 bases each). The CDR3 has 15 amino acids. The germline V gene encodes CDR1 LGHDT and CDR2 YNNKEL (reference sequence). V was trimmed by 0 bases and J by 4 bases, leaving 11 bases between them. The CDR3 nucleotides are TGTGCCAGCAGCCAAGATAACGAGGGGCCAGATACGCAGTATTTT. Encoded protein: CASSQDNEGPDTQYF.

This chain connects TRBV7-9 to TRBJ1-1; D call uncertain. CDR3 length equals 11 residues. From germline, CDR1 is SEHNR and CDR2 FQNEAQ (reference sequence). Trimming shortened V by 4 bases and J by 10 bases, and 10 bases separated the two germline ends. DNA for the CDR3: TGTGCCAGCAGCTCGGCAAAGGGAGCTTTCTTT. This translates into CASSSAKGAFF.

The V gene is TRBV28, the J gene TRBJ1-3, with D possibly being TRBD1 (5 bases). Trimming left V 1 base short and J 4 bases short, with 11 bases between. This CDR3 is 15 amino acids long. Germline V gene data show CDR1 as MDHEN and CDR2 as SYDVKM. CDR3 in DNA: TGTGCCAGCAGTTTATTACCGGGACTAGGAAACACCATATATTTT. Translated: CASSLLPGLGNTIYF. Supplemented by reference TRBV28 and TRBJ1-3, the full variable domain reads DVKVTQSSRYLVKRTGEKVFLECVQDMDHENMFWYRQDPGLGLRLIYFSYDVKMKEKGDIPEGYSVSREKKERFSLILESASTNQTSMYLCASSLLPGLGNTIYFGEGSWLTVV.

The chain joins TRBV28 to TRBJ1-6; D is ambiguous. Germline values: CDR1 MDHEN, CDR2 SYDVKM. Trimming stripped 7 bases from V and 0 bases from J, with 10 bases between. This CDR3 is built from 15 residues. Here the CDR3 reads CASTLRGSYNSPLHF. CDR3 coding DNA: TGTGCCAGCACCCTGCGGGGCTCCTATAATTCACCCCTCCACTTT.

The CDR3 here is CSVEENSNQPQHF. CDR3 nucleotide sequence: TGCAGCGTGGAGGAAAATAGCAATCAGCCCCAGCATTTT. The V call is TRBV29-1, the J call TRBJ1-5; D unclear. V shed 6 bases and J shed 0 bases, with 9 bases lying between them. Germline assignment: CDR1 SQVTM and CDR2 ANQGSEA. CDR3 length: 13 residues.

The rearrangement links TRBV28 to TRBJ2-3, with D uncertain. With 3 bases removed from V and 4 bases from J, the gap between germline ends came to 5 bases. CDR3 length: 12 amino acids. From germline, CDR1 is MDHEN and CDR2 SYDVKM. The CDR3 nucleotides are TGTGCCAGCAGTTTGGGTTCAGATACGCAGTATTTT. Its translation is CASSLGSDTQYF.

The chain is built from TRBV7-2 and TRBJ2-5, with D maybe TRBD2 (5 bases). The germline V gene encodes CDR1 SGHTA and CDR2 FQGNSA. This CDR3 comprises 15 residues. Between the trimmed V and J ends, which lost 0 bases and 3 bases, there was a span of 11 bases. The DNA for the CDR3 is TGTGCCAGCAGCTTAGCGTTCTGGGAGAAAGAGACCCAGTACTTC. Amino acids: CASSLAFWEKETQYF.

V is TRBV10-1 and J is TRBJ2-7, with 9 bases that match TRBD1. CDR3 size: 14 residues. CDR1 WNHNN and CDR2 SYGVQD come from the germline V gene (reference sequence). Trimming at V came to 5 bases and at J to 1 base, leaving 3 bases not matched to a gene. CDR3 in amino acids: CASSLDRGSYEQYF. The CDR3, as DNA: TGCGCCAGCAGTCTGGACAGGGGATCCTACGAGCAGTACTTC.

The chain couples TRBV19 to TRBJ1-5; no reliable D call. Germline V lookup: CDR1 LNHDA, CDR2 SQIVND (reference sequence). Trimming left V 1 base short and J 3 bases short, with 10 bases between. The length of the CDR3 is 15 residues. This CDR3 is CASSIGGRNNQPQHF. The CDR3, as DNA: TGTGCCAGTAGTATAGGCGGCAGGAACAATCAGCCCCAGCATTTT.

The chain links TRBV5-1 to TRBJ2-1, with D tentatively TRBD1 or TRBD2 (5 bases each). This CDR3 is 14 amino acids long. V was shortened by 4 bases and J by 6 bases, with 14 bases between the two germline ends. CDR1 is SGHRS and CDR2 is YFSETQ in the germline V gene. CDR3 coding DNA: TGCGCCAGCAGCGAGGGACGGGGTGGCAATGAGCAGTTCTTC. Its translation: CASSEGRGGNEQFF.

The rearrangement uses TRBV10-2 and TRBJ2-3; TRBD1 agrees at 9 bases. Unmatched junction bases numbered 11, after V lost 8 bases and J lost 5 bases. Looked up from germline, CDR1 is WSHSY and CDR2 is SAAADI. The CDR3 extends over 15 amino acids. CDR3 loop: CASEFGDREEDTQYF. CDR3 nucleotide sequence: TGCGCCAGCGAGTTCGGGGACAGGGAGGAAGATACGCAGTATTTT.

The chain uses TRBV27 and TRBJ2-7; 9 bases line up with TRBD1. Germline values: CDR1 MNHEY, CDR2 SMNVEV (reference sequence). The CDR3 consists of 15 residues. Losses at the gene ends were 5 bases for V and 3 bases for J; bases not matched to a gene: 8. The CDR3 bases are TGTGCCAGCAGTACTTATGGGGGACAGGGCTACGAGCAGTACTTC. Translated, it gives CASSTYGGQGYEQYF.

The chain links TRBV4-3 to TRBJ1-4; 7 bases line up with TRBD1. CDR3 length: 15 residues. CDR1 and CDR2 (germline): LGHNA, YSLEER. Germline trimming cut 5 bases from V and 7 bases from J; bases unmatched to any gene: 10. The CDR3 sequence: CASSFTGDKSEKLFF. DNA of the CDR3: TGCGCCAGCAGCTTCACAGGGGACAAATCTGAAAAACTGTTTTTT.